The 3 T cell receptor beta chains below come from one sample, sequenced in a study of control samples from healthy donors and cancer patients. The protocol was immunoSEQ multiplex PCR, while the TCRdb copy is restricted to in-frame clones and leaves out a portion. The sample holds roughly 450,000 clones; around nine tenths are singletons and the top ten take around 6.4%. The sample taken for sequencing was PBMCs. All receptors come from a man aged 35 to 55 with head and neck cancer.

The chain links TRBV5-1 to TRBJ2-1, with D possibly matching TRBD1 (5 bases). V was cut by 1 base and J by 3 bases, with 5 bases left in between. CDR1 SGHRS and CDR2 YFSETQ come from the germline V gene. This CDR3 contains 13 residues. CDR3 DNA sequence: TGCGCCAGCAGCTTGACAGGCTACAATGAGCAGTTCTTC. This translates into CASSLTGYNEQFF.

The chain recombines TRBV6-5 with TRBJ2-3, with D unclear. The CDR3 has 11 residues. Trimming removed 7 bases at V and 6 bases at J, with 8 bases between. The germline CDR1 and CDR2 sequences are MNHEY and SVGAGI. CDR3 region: CASIGADTQYF. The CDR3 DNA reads TGTGCCAGCATAGGAGCGGATACGCAGTATTTT.

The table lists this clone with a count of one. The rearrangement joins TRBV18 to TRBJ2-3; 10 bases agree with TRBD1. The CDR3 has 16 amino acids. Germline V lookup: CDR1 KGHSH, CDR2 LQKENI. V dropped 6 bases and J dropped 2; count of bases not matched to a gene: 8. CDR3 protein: CASSYTGTGVTDTQYF. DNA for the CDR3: TGTGCCAGCTCGTATACCGGGACAGGGGTCACAGATACGCAGTATTTT.